A selection of T cell receptor beta chains follows, all from one sample in a study of patients and donors after allogeneic stem cell transplantation. TCRdb fed the RT-PCR reads into MiXCR, producing one record per CDR3 protein. This table has approximately 150,000 distinct CDR3 sequences, approximately 35% appearing once. The sample comprised blood, either unsorted or a sorted T cell fraction (not recorded which). The receptor source for this set is a human donor who was either an allogeneic HSCT recipient or a stem cell or donor lymphocyte infusion donor (not recorded which). It is not recorded whose cells these are; they may come from a transplant donor. CDR3s include the opening cysteine and the closing phenylalanine or tryptophan. The order of the fields is clone size, D gene, CDR3 length, V gene, J gene, CDR3 DNA, CDR3 protein. The D gene is left open where the match is weak. Expanded clones get a size class; other rows say once, few or many, or leave the size out.

>.|.|14|TRBV28|TRBJ1-1
TGTGCCAGCACCTTGGAAACGAGGAACACTGAAGCTTTCTTT
CASTLETRNTEAFF
>few|.|12|TRBV9|TRBJ1-6
TGTGCCAGCAGCGACGATAATTCACCCCTCCACTTT
CASSDDNSPLHF
>.|.|15|TRBV12-3/TRBV12-4|TRBJ2-7
TGTGCCAGCAGCTCCGGGGCAGCCCCCCACTACGAGCAGTACTTC
CASSSGAAPHYEQYF
>.|.|17|TRBV7-6|TRBJ1-1
TGTGCCAGCAGCTTAGGTTATACCAGACAATCGAACACTGAAGCTTTCTTT
CASSLGYTRQSNTEAFF
>.|.|16|TRBV10-3|TRBJ2-3
TGTGCCATCAGTATGGAGGGGGTCCCCCCCACAGATACGCAGTATTTT
CAISMEGVPPTDTQYF
>.|TRBD1|14|TRBV20-1|TRBJ1-6
TGCAGTGCTAAATCCGGGACAGCTAACTCACCCCTCCACTTT
CSAKSGTANSPLHF
>medium-sized|.|15|TRBV4-3|TRBJ1-6
TGCGCCAGCAGCCAAGTTCGGGCGGTCGTCTCACCCCTCCACTTT
CASSQVRAVVSPLHF
>few|.|13|TRBV7-2|TRBJ1-4
TGTGCCAGCAGCTTCGCCTTCGATGAAAAACTGTTTTTT
CASSFAFDEKLFF
>.|TRBD2|13|TRBV10-3|TRBJ2-3
TGTGCCATCGCTCCGGGGGGGACAGATACGCAGTATTTT
CAIAPGGTDTQYF
>.|.|14|TRBV6-6|TRBJ2-2
TGTGCCAGCAGCCGACTGGAGAACACCGGGGAGCTGTTTTTT
CASSRLENTGELFF
>.|.|14|TRBV29-1|TRBJ1-3
TGCAGCGTTGACTTGGGGGGTAACGGAGACACCATATATTTT
CSVDLGGNGDTIYF
>few|TRBD1|14|TRBV12-3/TRBV12-4|TRBJ1-2
TGTGCCAGCAGTTTCCAGGACAGGGACTATGGCTACACCTTC
CASSFQDRDYGYTF
>.|.|13|TRBV5-1|TRBJ2-1
TGCGCCAGCAGCTTGGAATTCGTTGGTGAGCAGTTCTTC
CASSLEFVGEQFF
>.|.|14|TRBV6-6|TRBJ1-2
TGTGCCAGCAGTTACTCGGAAGGGGCGCGTGGCTACACCTTC
CASSYSEGARGYTF
>.|TRBD1|14|TRBV7-2|TRBJ1-1
TGTGCCAGCAGCTTAGAGGGGGCAAACACTGAAGCTTTCTTT
CASSLEGANTEAFF
>.|.|14|TRBV20-1|TRBJ1-2
TGCAGTGCTAGAGACAGCAGCTTCTTCTATGGCTACACCTTC
CSARDSSFFYGYTF
>few|.|12|TRBV29-1|TRBJ2-5
TGCAGCGTTGAAGTTGTGTTCTGGACCCAGTACTTC
CSVEVVFWTQYF
>.|.|13|TRBV10-3|TRBJ2-7
TGTGCCATCAGTGAGACAGTTTACTACGAGCAGTACTTC
CAISETVYYEQYF
>.|.|16|TRBV12-3/TRBV12-4|TRBJ1-6
TGTGCCAGCAGTTTACTGGGGGCCAAGGGAAATTCACCCCTCCACTTT
CASSLLGAKGNSPLHF
>few|TRBD1|13|TRBV12-3/TRBV12-4|TRBJ1-1
TGTGCCAGCACCGTTACCAGGGGGTCTGAAGCTTTCTTT
CASTVTRGSEAFF
>few|.|15|TRBV9|TRBJ1-5
TGTGCCAGCAGCGGTACCGGTACACTGAATCAGCCCCAGCATTTT
CASSGTGTLNQPQHF
>few|.|15|TRBV4-3|TRBJ1-5
TGCGCCAGCAGCCAGGGGACGGATAGCAATCAGCCCCAGCATTTT
CASSQGTDSNQPQHF